Following are 20 T cell receptor beta chains from one sample sequenced in a study of metastatic and nonmetastatic thyroid tumors. TCRdb re-processed the PCR reads through MiXCR. The table has more than 20,000 clones, approximately 40% seen once. Patients were all untreated before their thyroid surgery. Sequenced material: blood. These receptors were obtained from a male donor with papillary thyroid cancer or a benign thyroid nodule (not recorded which). Some clones in this sample may be carry-over from other donors' samples.

The rearrangement links TRBV14 to TRBJ2-1; D unresolved. The CDR3 consists of 18 residues. Germline assignment: CDR1 SGHDN and CDR2 FVKESK. Trimming took 0 bases from V and 4 from J, leaving 19 bases between them. The chain's CDR3 is CASSQDHPQRGSYNEQFF. The CDR3 DNA reads as TGTGCCAGCAGCCAAGATCATCCCCAGCGAGGAAGTTACAATGAGCAGTTCTTC.

V is TRBV20-1 and J is TRBJ2-7, with D hard to call. V lost 6 bases and J lost 0, with 12 bases in between. This CDR3 spans 13 amino acids. The germline gives CDR1 DFQATT, CDR2 SNEGSKA (reference sequence). CDR3 DNA: TGCAGTGCCATCTCTGTGCCCTCCTACGAGCAGTACTTC. Protein sequence: CSAISVPSYEQYF.

The CDR3 is CASSLVQWGGSYSNQPQHF. The CDR3 nucleotides are TGTGCCAGCAGCTTGGTTCAGTGGGGGGGTTCATATAGCAATCAGCCCCAGCATTTT. The rearrangement joins TRBV5-4 to TRBJ1-5; possible D gene TRBD1, 5 bases. Germline CDR1 SGHNT, CDR2 YYREEE (reference sequence). This CDR3 is 19 amino acids long. With 0 bases removed from V and 0 bases from J, the gap between germline ends came to 19 bases.

This clone is medium-sized by share. In DNA form, the CDR3 reads TGTGCCAGTAGTACCGTACTACGCGCTCCCTACGAGCAGTACTTC. This gives the protein CASSTVLRAPYEQYF. The chain couples TRBV19 to TRBJ2-7, with D unclear. V lost 4 bases and J 2 bases, leaving 15 bases between the germline ends. Germline loops: CDR1 LNHDA, CDR2 SQIVND (reference sequence). The CDR3 totals 15 residues.

The chain is built from TRBV7-2 and TRBJ2-3, with TRBD2 as a possible D gene (6 bases). This CDR3 has 12 residues. V was shortened by 8 bases and J by 4 bases, with 10 bases between the two germline ends. The germline V gene has CDR1 SGHTA and CDR2 FQGNSA. The CDR3 DNA is TGTGCCAGCTCCGGAGGGGCAGATACGCAGTATTTT. It codes for CASSGGADTQYF. Full variable domain (rest looked up from reference TRBV7-2 and TRBJ2-3): GAGVSQSPSNKVTEKGKDVELRCDPISGHTALYWYRQSLGQGLEFLIYFQGNSAPDKSGLPSDRFSAERTGGSVSTLTIQRTQQEDSAVYLCASSGGADTQYFGPGTRLTVL.

The sample holds a few counts of this clone. The rearrangement uses TRBV12-3 or TRBV12-4 and TRBJ2-2, with a possible D match to TRBD2 (5 bases). The CDR3 covers 14 residues. V was shortened by 0 bases and J by 3 bases, with 5 bases between the two germline ends. The CDR3 DNA reads TGTGCCAGCAGTTTAGCCGGGGACACCGGGGAGCTGTTTTTT. Amino acids: CASSLAGDTGELFF.

The V gene is TRBV20-1, the J gene TRBJ2-3; D is possibly TRBD1 (5 bases). This CDR3 region has 15 residues. Between the trimmed V and J ends, which lost 6 bases and 2 bases, there was a span of 18 bases. Germline assignment: CDR1 DFQATT and CDR2 SNEGSKA (reference sequence). The CDR3 is CSAKKTGHSTDTQYF. DNA of the CDR3: TGCAGTGCCAAGAAAACAGGCCATTCCACAGATACGCAGTATTTT.

The chain joins TRBV11-2 to TRBJ1-1, with 7 bases identical to TRBD1. J was trimmed by 6 bases and V by 5 bases; bases with no gene match: 9. This CDR3 has 14 amino acids. Per germline, CDR1 SGHAT and CDR2 FQNNGV. The CDR3 loop is CASSPPLQGSEAFF. The CDR3 coding sequence is TGTGCCAGCAGCCCCCCCTTACAGGGGTCTGAAGCTTTCTTT.

In this sample, this clone turned up many times. The chain combines TRBV4-3 with TRBJ2-1, with 7 positions matching TRBD2. The J segment lost 7 bases and the V segment lost 3 bases, leaving 6 bases of the junction unmatched. Germline lookup yields CDR1 LGHNA and CDR2 YSLEER. This CDR3 comprises 14 residues. CDR3 region: CASSHPGLRNEQFF. CDR3 sequence (DNA): TGCGCCAGCAGCCACCCGGGACTACGGAATGAGCAGTTCTTC.

By share, this clone counts as medium-sized. The chain uses TRBV20-1 and TRBJ2-7; tentative D call: TRBD2 (5 bases). The germline gives CDR1 DFQATT, CDR2 SNEGSKA (reference sequence). Trimming pared 3 bases from V and 4 bases from J, leaving 22 bases between. CDR3 length: 16 amino acids. CDR3 sequence: CSASESSGFLKYEQYF. The CDR3 DNA reads TGCAGTGCTAGCGAGTCATCGGGATTCTTGAAATACGAGCAGTACTTC.

The rearrangement joins TRBV6-1 to TRBJ1-3; D is possibly TRBD1 (6 bases). Germline CDR1 MNHNS, CDR2 SASEGT. The CDR3 has 15 residues. Deletions cut 1 base from V and 2 bases from J, with 9 bases between. The CDR3 DNA sequence: TGTGCCAGCAGTGAAGTTGGGGGGCCTGGAAACACCATATATTTT. Its protein is CASSEVGGPGNTIYF.

The chain recombines TRBV10-1 with TRBJ2-2; D perhaps matches TRBD2 (5 bases). The CDR3 has 17 residues. Per the germline V gene, CDR1 is WNHNN and CDR2 is SYGVQD (reference sequence). Deletions cut 3 bases from V and 0 bases from J, with 14 bases between. The CDR3 protein is CASSDPRDGSNTGELFF. The DNA of the CDR3 is TGCGCCAGCAGTGACCCTCGGGATGGGTCGAACACCGGGGAGCTGTTTTTT.

The rearrangement links TRBV6-1 to TRBJ2-7; possibly TRBD1 or TRBD2 for D (6 bases each). There are 13 residues in the CDR3. Germline V gene lookup returns CDR1 MNHNS and CDR2 SASEGT. Trimming stripped 3 bases from V and 4 bases from J, with 10 bases between. CDR3 residues: CASSEGGRYEQYF. CDR3 nucleotide sequence: TGTGCCAGCAGTGAGGGGGGCAGGTACGAGCAGTACTTC.

The chain is built from TRBV28 and TRBJ2-1; D gene ambiguous. The V gene lost 5 bases and the J gene lost 8 bases, with 13 bases spanning the gap. Germline V gene sequence: CDR1 MDHEN, CDR2 SYDVKM. The CDR3 sequence is 13 residues long. The CDR3 nucleotides are TGTGCCAGCAGTAAAGGTCTGAGCGATGAGCAGTTCTTC. Translation: CASSKGLSDEQFF.

The chain is built from TRBV5-1 and TRBJ1-3; D unresolved. V gave up 0 bases and J gave up 0 bases, with 7 bases separating them. The CDR3 loop spans 15 amino acids. From germline, CDR1 is SGHRS and CDR2 YFSETQ. The CDR3 loop is CASSLERTSGNTIYF. The CDR3 DNA is TGCGCCAGCAGCTTGGAGCGGACCTCTGGAAACACCATATATTTT.

This clone was seen repeatedly, ten times or more. The chain uses TRBV5-4 and TRBJ2-7; possible D gene TRBD1, 6 bases. Germline CDR1 SGHNT, CDR2 YYREEE (reference sequence). The CDR3 consists of 12 residues. Deletions cut 4 bases from V and 4 bases from J, with 9 bases between. The CDR3 region is CASSVQGYEQYF. CDR3 DNA sequence: TGTGCCAGCAGCGTACAGGGTTACGAGCAGTACTTC.

The chain is built from TRBV20-1 and TRBJ1-4; D possibly corresponds to TRBD1 (5 bases). From germline, CDR1 is DFQATT and CDR2 SNEGSKA (reference sequence). CDR3 length equals 14 residues. V gave up 0 bases and J gave up 8 bases, with 13 bases separating them. CDR3 nucleotides: TGCAGTGCTAGAGATCAAAGAGGGGCCGAAAAACTGTTTTTT. It translates to CSARDQRGAEKLFF.

Ten or more counts support this clone. The chain combines TRBV7-9 with TRBJ2-5; no clear D. The germline gives CDR1 SEHNR, CDR2 FQNEAQ (reference sequence). The CDR3 is 13 residues long. Trimming stripped 0 bases from V and 7 bases from J, with 9 bases between. CDR3 DNA: TGTGCCAGCAGCTTAGCCGCCTTTGGGACCCAGTACTTC. Translation gives CASSLAAFGTQYF.

This clone was counted once. The chain links TRBV5-1 to TRBJ2-1; D remains unclear. From germline, CDR1 is SGHRS and CDR2 YFSETQ. Between the trimmed V and J ends, which lost 0 bases and 9 bases, there was a span of 7 bases. The CDR3 loop spans 12 amino acids. The CDR3 region has the DNA TGCGCCAGCAGCTTGGCAAGACGTGAGCAGTTCTTC. Translating gives CASSLARREQFF.

The chain recombines TRBV27 with TRBJ2-7, with 7 bases lining up with TRBD2. Germline V gene data show CDR1 as MNHEY and CDR2 as SMNVEV (reference sequence). The length of the CDR3 is 14 residues. This CDR3 reads CASGPWGGSGEQYF. CDR3 coding DNA: TGTGCTTCCGGACCTTGGGGCGGGAGCGGTGAGCAGTACTTC.